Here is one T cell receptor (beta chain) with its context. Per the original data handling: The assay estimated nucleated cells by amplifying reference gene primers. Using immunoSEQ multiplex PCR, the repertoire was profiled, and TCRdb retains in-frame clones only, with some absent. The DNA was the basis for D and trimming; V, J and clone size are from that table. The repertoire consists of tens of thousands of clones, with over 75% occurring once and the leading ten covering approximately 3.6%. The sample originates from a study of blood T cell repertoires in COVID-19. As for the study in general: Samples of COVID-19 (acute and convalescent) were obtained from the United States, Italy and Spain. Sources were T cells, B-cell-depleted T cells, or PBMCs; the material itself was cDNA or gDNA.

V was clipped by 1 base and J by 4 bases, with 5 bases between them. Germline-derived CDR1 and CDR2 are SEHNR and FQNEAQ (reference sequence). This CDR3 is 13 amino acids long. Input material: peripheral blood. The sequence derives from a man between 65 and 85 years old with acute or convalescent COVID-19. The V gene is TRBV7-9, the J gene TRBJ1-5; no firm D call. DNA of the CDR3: TGTGCCAGCAGCTTAGGCCTAAATCAGCCCCAGCATTTT. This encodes CASSLGLNQPQHF.